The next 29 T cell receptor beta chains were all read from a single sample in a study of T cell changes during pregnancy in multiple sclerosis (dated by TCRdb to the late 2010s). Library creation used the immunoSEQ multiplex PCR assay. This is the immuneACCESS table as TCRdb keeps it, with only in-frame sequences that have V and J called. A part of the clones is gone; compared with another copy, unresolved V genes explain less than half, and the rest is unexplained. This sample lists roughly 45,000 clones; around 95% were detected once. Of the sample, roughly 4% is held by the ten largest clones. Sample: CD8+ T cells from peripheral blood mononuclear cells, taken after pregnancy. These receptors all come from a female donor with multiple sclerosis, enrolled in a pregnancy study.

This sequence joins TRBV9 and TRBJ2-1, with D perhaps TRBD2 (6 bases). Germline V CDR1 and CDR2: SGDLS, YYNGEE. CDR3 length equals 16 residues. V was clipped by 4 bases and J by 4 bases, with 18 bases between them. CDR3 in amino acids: CASSPTSGLSYNEQFF. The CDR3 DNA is TGTGCCAGCAGCCCTACCTCGGGACTGAGTTACAATGAGCAGTTCTTC.

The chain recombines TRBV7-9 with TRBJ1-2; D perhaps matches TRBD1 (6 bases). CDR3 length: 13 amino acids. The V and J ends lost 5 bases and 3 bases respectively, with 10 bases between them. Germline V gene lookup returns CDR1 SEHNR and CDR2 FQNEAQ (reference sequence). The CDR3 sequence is CASSLPGDYGYTF. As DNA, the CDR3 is TGTGCCAGCAGCCTACCAGGGGACTATGGCTACACCTTC.

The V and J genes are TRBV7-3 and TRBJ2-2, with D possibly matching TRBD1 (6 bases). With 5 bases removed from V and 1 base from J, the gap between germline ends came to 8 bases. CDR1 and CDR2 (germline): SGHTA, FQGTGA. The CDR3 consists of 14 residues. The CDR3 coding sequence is TGTGCCAGCAGCATACAGGGGAACACCGGGGAGCTGTTTTTT. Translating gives CASSIQGNTGELFF.

This CDR3 reads CATARETQYF. CDR3 in DNA: TGTGCCACCGCGAGAGAGACCCAGTACTTC. The chain uses TRBV6-8 and TRBJ2-5; no firm D call. This CDR3 has 10 residues. V was cut by 10 bases and J by 4 bases, with 7 bases left in between. Per the germline V gene, CDR1 is MNHGY and CDR2 is SAAAGT.

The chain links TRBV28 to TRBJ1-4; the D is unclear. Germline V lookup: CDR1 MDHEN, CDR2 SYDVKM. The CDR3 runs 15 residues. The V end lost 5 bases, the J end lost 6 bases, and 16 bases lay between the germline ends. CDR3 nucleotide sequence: TGTGCCAGCAGTCTCCGACTAGCCCTTGATGAAAAACTGTTTTTT. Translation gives CASSLRLALDEKLFF.

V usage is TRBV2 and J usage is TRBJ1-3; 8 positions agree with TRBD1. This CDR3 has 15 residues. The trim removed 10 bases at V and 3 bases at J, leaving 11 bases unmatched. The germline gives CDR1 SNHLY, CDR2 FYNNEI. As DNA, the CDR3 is TGTGCCATTAAATCCGGGACAGGCTTTGGAAACACCATATATTTT. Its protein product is CAIKSGTGFGNTIYF.

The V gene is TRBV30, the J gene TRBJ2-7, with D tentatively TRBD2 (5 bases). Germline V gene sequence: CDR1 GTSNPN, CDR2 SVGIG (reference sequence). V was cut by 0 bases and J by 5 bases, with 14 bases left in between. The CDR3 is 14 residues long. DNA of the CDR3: TGTGCCTGGAGTGTAGACGGGAAGGTCAACGAGCAGTACTTC. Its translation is CAWSVDGKVNEQYF.

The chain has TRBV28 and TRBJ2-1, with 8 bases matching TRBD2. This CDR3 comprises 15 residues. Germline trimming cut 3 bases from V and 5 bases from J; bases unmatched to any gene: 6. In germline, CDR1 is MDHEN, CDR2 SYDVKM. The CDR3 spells CASSLERERHNEQFF. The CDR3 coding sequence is TGTGCCAGCAGTTTGGAGCGGGAGCGCCACAATGAGCAGTTCTTC.

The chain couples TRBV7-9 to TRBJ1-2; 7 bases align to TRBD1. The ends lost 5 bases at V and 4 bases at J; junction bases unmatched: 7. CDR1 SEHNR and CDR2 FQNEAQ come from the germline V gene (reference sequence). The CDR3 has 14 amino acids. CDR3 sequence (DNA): TGTGCCAGCAGCCCACGGGACAGCTTCTATGGCTACACCTTC. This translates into CASSPRDSFYGYTF.

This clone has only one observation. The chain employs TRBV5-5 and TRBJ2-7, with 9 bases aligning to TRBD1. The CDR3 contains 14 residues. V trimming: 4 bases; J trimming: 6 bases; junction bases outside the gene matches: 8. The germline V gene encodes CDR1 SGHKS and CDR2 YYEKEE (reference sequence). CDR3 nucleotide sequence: TGTGCCAGCAGCCCGAGGACAGGGGTGGCCGAGCAGTACTTC. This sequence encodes CASSPRTGVAEQYF.

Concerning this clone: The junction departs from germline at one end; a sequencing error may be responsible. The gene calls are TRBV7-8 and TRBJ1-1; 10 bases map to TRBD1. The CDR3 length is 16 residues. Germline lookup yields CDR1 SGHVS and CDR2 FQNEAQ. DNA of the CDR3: TGTGCCAGCAGCCCCTGGACAGGGGGGGGGAACCCTGAAGCTTTCTTT. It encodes CASSPWTGGGNPEAFF. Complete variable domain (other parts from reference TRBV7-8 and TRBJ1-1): GAGVSQSPRYKVAKRGQDVALRCDPISGHVSLFWYQQALGQGPEFLTYFQNEAQLDKSGLPSDRFFAERPEGSVSTLKIQRTQQEDSAVYLCASSPWTGGGNPEAFFGQGTRLTVV.

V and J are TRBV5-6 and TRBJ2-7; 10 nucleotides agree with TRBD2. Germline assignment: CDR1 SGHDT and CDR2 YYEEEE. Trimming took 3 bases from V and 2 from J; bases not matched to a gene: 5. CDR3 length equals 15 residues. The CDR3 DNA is TGTGCCAGCAGCTGGGGGACTAGCGACCCCTACGAGCAGTACTTC. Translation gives CASSWGTSDPYEQYF.

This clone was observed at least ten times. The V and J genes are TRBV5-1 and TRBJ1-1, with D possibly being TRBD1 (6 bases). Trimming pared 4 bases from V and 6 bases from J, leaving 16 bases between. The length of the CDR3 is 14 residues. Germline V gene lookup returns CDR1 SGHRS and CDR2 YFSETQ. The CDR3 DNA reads TGCGCCAGCAGCCCGGGGACATCGGGCCCTGAAGCTTTCTTT. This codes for CASSPGTSGPEAFF.

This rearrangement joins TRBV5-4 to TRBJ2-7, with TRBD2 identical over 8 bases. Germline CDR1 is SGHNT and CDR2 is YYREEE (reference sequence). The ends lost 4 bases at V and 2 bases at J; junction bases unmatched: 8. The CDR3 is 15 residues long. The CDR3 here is CASSPGPLAAYEQYF. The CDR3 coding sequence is TGTGCCAGCAGCCCAGGACCACTAGCGGCCTACGAGCAGTACTTC.

For the CDR3, the DNA is TGTGCCAGCAGCTTGGAGCACCTCGCTTGGGCCGAGCAGTACTTC. Protein product: CASSLEHLAWAEQYF. V and J are TRBV5-5 and TRBJ2-7; D remains unclear. CDR3 length: 15 amino acids. The V end was cut by 0 bases, the J end by 6 bases, with 16 bases between. Germline assignment: CDR1 SGHKS and CDR2 YYEKEE (reference sequence).

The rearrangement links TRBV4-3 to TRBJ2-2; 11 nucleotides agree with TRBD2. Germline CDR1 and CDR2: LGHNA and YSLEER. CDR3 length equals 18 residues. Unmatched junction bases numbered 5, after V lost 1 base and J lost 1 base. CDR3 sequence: CASSQGSLAGGNTGELFF. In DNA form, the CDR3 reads TGCGCCAGCAGCCAAGGTTCGCTAGCGGGGGGGAACACCGGGGAGCTGTTTTTT.

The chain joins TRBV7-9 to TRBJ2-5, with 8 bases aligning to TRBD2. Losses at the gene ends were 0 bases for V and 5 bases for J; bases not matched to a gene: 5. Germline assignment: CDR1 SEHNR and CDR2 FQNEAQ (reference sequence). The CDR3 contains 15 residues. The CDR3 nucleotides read TGTGCCAGCAGCTTAGCAGCGGGAGAAGGGGAGACCCAGTACTTC. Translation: CASSLAAGEGETQYF.

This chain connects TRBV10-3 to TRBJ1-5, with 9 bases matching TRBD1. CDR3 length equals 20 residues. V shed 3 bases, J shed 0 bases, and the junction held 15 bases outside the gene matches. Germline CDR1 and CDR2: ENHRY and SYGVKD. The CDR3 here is CAISDQLGQGGGYSNQPQHF. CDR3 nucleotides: TGTGCCATCAGTGATCAATTGGGACAGGGAGGCGGGTATAGCAATCAGCCCCAGCATTTT.

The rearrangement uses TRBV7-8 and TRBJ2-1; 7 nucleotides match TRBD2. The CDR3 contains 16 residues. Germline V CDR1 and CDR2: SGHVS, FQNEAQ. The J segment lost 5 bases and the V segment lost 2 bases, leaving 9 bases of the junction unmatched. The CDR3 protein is CASSLYRRENHNEQFF. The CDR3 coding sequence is TGTGCCAGCAGCTTATACCGGCGGGAGAATCACAATGAGCAGTTCTTC.

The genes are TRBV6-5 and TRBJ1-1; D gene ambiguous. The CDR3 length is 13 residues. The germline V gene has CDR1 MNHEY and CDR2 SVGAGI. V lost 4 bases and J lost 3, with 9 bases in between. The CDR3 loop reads CASSSNGDTEAFF. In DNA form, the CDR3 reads TGTGCCAGCAGTTCTAACGGGGACACTGAAGCTTTCTTT.

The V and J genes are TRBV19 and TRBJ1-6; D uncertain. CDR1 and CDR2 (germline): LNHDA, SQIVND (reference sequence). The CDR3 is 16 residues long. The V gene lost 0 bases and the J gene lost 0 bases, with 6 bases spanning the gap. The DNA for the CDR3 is TGTGCCAGTAGTATAGATGCAGTCTCCTATAATTCACCCCTCCACTTT. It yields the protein CASSIDAVSYNSPLHF. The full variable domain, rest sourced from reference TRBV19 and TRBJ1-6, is DGGITQSPKYLFRKEGQNVTLSCEQNLNHDAMYWYRQDPGQGLRLIYYSQIVNDFQKGDIAEGYSVSREKKESFPLTVTSAQKNPTAFYLCASSIDAVSYNSPLHFGNGTRLTVT.

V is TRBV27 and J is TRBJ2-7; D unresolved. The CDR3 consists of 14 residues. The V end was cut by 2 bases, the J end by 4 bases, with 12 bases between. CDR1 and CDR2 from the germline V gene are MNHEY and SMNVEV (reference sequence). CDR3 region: CASSLGPARYEQYF. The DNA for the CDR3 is TGTGCCAGCAGTTTAGGGCCGGCGAGATACGAGCAGTACTTC.

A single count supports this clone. CDR3: CASSLGGRRGEQYF. CDR3 in DNA: TGTGCCAGCAGCTTAGGGGGGCGCAGAGGCGAGCAGTACTTC. This sequence joins TRBV7-9 and TRBJ2-7; perhaps TRBD1 as D (6 bases). This CDR3 has 14 amino acids. Germline assignment: CDR1 SEHNR and CDR2 FQNEAQ (reference sequence). V was trimmed by 1 base and J by 6 bases, leaving 13 bases between them. Filled out from reference TRBV7-9 and TRBJ2-7, the complete variable domain reads DTGVSQNPRHKITKRGQNVTFRCDPISEHNRLYWYRQTLGQGPEFLTYFQNEAQLEKSRLLSDRFSAERPKGSFSTLEIQRTEQGDSAMYLCASSLGGRRGEQYFGPGTRLTVT.

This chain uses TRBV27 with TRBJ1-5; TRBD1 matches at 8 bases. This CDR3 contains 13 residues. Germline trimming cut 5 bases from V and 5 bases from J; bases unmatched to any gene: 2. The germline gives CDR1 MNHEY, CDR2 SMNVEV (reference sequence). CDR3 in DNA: TGTGCCAGCAGTCGGACAGGGCATCAGCCCCAGCATTTT. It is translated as CASSRTGHQPQHF.

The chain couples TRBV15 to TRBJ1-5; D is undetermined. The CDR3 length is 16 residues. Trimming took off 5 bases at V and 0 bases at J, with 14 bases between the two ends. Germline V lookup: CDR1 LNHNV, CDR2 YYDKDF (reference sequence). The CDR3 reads CATSGRYWLSNQPQHF. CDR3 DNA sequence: TGTGCCACCAGCGGTCGATATTGGCTTAGCAATCAGCCCCAGCATTTT.

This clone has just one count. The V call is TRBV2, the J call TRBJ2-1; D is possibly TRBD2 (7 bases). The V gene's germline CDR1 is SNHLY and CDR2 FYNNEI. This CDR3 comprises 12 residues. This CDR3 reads CAEGGGHNEQFF. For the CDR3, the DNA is TGTGCAGAGGGAGGGGGACACAATGAGCAGTTCTTC.

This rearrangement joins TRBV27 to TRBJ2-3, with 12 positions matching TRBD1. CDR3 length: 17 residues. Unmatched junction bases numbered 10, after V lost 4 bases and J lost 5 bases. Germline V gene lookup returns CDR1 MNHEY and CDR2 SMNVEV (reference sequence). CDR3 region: CASSSLPGQGAEDTQYF. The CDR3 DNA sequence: TGTGCCAGCAGTTCTCTGCCGGGACAGGGGGCAGAAGATACGCAGTATTTT.

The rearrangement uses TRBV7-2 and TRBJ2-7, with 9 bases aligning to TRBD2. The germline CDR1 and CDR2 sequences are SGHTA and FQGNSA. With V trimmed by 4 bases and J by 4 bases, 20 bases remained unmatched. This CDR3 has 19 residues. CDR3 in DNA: TGTGCCAGCAGCTCTACCGGTGGGGTAGCGGGAGAGGGGGATTACGAGCAGTACTTC. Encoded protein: CASSSTGGVAGEGDYEQYF. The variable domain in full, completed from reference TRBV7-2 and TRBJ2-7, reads GAGVSQSPSNKVTEKGKDVELRCDPISGHTALYWYRQSLGQGLEFLIYFQGNSAPDKSGLPSDRFSAERTGGSVSTLTIQRTQQEDSAVYLCASSSTGGVAGEGDYEQYFGPGTRLTVT.

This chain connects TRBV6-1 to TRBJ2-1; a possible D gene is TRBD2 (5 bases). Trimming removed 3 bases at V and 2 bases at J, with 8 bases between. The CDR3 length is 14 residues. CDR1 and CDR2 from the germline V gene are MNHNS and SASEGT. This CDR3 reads CASSDNSAYNEQFF. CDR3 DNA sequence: TGTGCCAGCAGTGATAATAGCGCCTACAATGAGCAGTTCTTC.